This T cell receptor beta chain was sequenced for a study of Ad26.COV2.S vaccination and SARS-CoV-2 variants (dated by TCRdb to about 2021). At the level of the whole study: Donors in the vaccine arm were drawn from COV1001, a multicentre, randomized, double-blind, placebo-controlled phase I-IIa trial testing Ad26.COV2.S in healthy adults. Participants in the trial were split at random into five groups of five each, receiving low-dose or high-dose Ad26.COV2.S once or twice, or else placebo on both occasions. The TCR-sequenced set comprised approximately 32 samples: about 19 Ad26.COV2.S vaccine recipients, 5 placebo recipients and 8 SARS-CoV-2 convalescent individuals. Ad26.COV2.S was given intramuscularly at 5x10^10 or 1x10^11 viral particles, as a single shot or as two shots 56 days apart. Investigators remained blinded to trial group allocation during experiments and outcome assessment. Sequencing of the TCRbeta repertoire served to evaluate the specificity and breadth of SARS-CoV-2-reactive T cell receptors following Ad26.COV2.S vaccination.

CDR1 SGHDT and CDR2 YYEEEE are derived from the germline V gene. Trimmed from V: 4 bases; trimmed from J: 8 bases; junction bases lacking a gene match: 5. The CDR3 goes from the cysteine to the phenylalanine over 13 residues. Only the CDR3 DNA is retained, 39 bases long and in frame from the first base. The investigation overall reported the following: The study was not powered for comparison of responses between vaccine doses or regimens. Substantial breadth of spike-specific CD8+ and CD4+ T cell responses was reported after vaccination. Vaccine and placebo recipients had similar non-spike TCR breadth, a finding consistent with the vaccine containing only spike. According to the authors, total T cell responses may have been underestimated by the TCR breadth and depth analyses. Spike-specific TCR breadth was higher in Ad26.COV2.S recipients than in placebo recipients (P = 0.0014).

Read against the paper, the sample's treatment or condition label means: some 20 received Ad26.COV2.S at low or high dose, single or two shots; several received placebo; per-sample allocation not given. Repertoires of vaccine and placebo recipients were sequenced from samples taken on day 63 after the first injection. Between 29 July and 7 August 2020, Cohort 1b enrolled around 24 adults aged 18-55 years at one site in Boston, USA. Ad26.COV2.S was a replication-incompetent adenovirus type 26 vector expressing a prefusion-stabilized SARS-CoV-2 spike protein from the original Wuhan strain. With respect to this clone: Its antigen target is currently unknown. No per-base quality is available; no much larger clone lies one base away.

The immunoSEQ Assay was the method used to sequence TCRbeta CDR3 regions. After extraction, genomic DNA underwent amplification by bias-controlled multiplex PCR, followed by high-throughput sequencing. On the study's bioinformatics: To quantify the absolute abundance of each unique TCRbeta CDR3 region, sequences were collapsed and filtered. T cell fraction was estimated by normalizing TCRbeta template counts to usable DNA, with usable DNA measured through amplification of reference genes found in all nucleated cells. Repertoire TCRs were annotated as SARS-CoV-2-specific when V gene, CDR3 amino acid sequence and J gene were exactly matched to a known reactive TCR set. MIRA supplied the reference SARS-CoV-2 TCR set, which was filtered for enrichment in COVID-19-positive ImmuneCODE repertoires so that public or cross-reactive TCRs were removed. Based on the MIRA antigens, annotated TCRs were further analysed at the level of specific ORF or position within ORF. Breadth was defined as annotated unique rearrangements over total unique productive rearrangements; depth was the summed frequency of those rearrangements. Two-sided Wilcoxon rank-sum tests were used to compare TCR breadth between groups. TCRdb's version of the immuneACCESS table is confined to in-frame rearrangements and falls short of the full clone set. An unresolved V gene accounts for under half of the shortfall where checked; the remainder is of unknown origin. The DNA was the basis for D and trimming; V, J and clone size are from that table. The sample table records about 280,000 clones; 80% to 90% of these occur just once. The ten largest account for 3% to 4% of the sample.

The sequence joins TRBV5-6 to TRBJ1-4; the junction holds 7 bases that match TRBD1. The source material was peripheral blood, sampled in a trial of Ad26.COV2.S vaccine versus placebo. This clonotype was obtained from a person between 18 and 65 years old who received the Ad26.COV2.S COVID-19 vaccine or a placebo. CDR3 region: CASSRQGLEKLFF. The nucleotides are TGTGCCAGCAGCCGACAGGGCCTGGAAAAACTGTTTTTT.